These 23 T cell receptor beta chains were all obtained from the same sample, sequenced in a study of T cells expressing NK-cell markers. From the 5' RACE reads, TCRdb lists one entry per CDR3 protein and no DNA. Recorded for this sample: 16,000 or so distinct CDR3 sequences. The sample taken for sequencing was blood T cells: a sorted CD56 or NKG2C T cell subset, CD4+ or CD8+ T cells, or bulk PBMC T cells (not recorded which). Receptors were obtained from a man aged 18-69 years in good health.

This sequence joins TRBV29-1 and TRBJ2-1. This CDR3 contains 18 residues. Germline values: CDR1 SQVTM, CDR2 ANQGSEA. CDR3 sequence reads: CSVEDISDGLMVYNEQFF.

The rearrangement joins TRBV5-6 to TRBJ1-1; TCRdb reports TRBD1, a call that lacks DNA to check it against. Per germline, CDR1 SGHDT and CDR2 YYEEEE. This CDR3 contains 14 residues. The CDR3 reads CASSRPTVNTEAFF.

The genes are TRBV28 and TRBJ2-7; the D gene TCRdb calls, TRBD1, cannot be checked with no DNA. This CDR3 spans 15 amino acids. In germline, CDR1 is MDHEN, CDR2 SYDVKM. CDR3 sequence reads: CASSSMTGKPYEQYF.

The chain is built from TRBV4-1 and TRBJ2-5; lacking DNA, the TRBD1 call made by TCRdb goes unchecked. This CDR3 has 17 amino acids. Germline V gene data show CDR1 as MGHRA and CDR2 as YSYEKL. CDR3 region: CASSHDSRTGGRETQYF.

CDR3 protein: CASSLFSGVSTGELFF. The chain combines TRBV7-8 with TRBJ2-2; TCRdb's D call, TRBD1, is unchecked because there is no DNA. Germline V CDR1 and CDR2: SGHVS, FQNEAQ. CDR3 size: 16 residues.

The CDR3 region is CAWSIAGGPGTGELFF. The rearrangement uses TRBV30 and TRBJ2-2; TCRdb returns TRBD2, unconfirmable since there is no DNA. The CDR3 length is 16 residues. Per the germline V gene, CDR1 is GTSNPN and CDR2 is SVGIG (reference sequence).

The CDR3: CASSPPGVYGYTF. The chain uses TRBV6-1 and TRBJ1-2; as DNA is missing, the TRBD1 call by TCRdb cannot be tested. The germline V gene has CDR1 MNHNS and CDR2 SASEGT. There are 13 residues in the CDR3.

The V gene is TRBV28, the J gene TRBJ2-2; TCRdb calls TRBD1, which cannot be checked without DNA. The CDR3 has 16 amino acids. CDR1 MDHEN and CDR2 SYDVKM come from the germline V gene. The CDR3 loop is CASSAPGTAITGELFF. The variable domain in full, with the rest retrieved from reference TRBV28 and TRBJ2-2, is DVKVTQSSRYLVKRTGEKVFLECVQDMDHENMFWYRQDPGLGLRLIYFSYDVKMKEKGDIPEGYSVSREKKERFSLILESASTNQTSMYLCASSAPGTAITGELFFGEGSRLTVL.

The rearrangement links TRBV24-1 to TRBJ2-5; TCRdb names TRBD1, which stays unverified in the absence of DNA. The CDR3 consists of 15 residues. Germline values: CDR1 KGHDR, CDR2 SFDVKD. Here the CDR3 reads CATSDRGQGTETQYF.

The gene calls are TRBV6-1 and TRBJ2-3; without DNA, the TCRdb call of TRBD1 cannot be checked. Germline V gives CDR1 MNHNS, CDR2 SASEGT. The CDR3 extends over 16 amino acids. CDR3 in amino acids: CASRRLGTGKADTQYF.

The V and J genes are TRBV14 and TRBJ2-3; TCRdb lists TRBD1, though no DNA is available to test this call. Looked up from germline, CDR1 is SGHDN and CDR2 is FVKESK. The CDR3 extends over 15 amino acids. The CDR3: CASSQGTLATDTQYF.

This chain connects TRBV6-2 or TRBV6-3 to TRBJ2-4; lacking DNA, the TRBD1 call made by TCRdb goes unchecked. The CDR3 contains 13 residues. Germline V gives CDR1 MNHEY, CDR2 SVGEGT. This chain's CDR3 is CASSYLRGNIQYF.

The rearrangement links TRBV18 to TRBJ2-3. The germline V gene has CDR1 KGHSH and CDR2 LQKENI. The CDR3 runs 14 residues. The CDR3 spells CASSPPSRTDTQYF.

The chain is built from TRBV12-3 or TRBV12-4 and TRBJ1-2; TCRdb gives TRBD1 as the D gene, but with no DNA this cannot be confirmed. This CDR3 spans 17 amino acids. The CDR3 sequence is CASTRRAGGNLNYGYTF.

This rearrangement joins TRBV10-3 to TRBJ2-3. CDR1 is ENHRY and CDR2 is SYGVKD in the germline V gene. This CDR3 has 12 residues. The CDR3 loop reads CAISPTTDTQYF.

V and J are TRBV12-3 or TRBV12-4 and TRBJ2-1; no DNA is available, so the TRBD2 call from TCRdb remains unchecked. The CDR3 extends over 14 amino acids. CDR3: CASSGTRFHVEQFF.

The rearrangement joins TRBV12-3 or TRBV12-4 to TRBJ1-6; TCRdb calls TRBD1, which cannot be checked without DNA. The CDR3 extends over 15 amino acids. CDR3 in amino acids: CASSLGQGFNSPLHF.

The chain couples TRBV18 to TRBJ2-2. Germline-derived CDR1 and CDR2 are KGHSH and LQKENI. The CDR3 spans 15 residues. The CDR3 protein is CASSPAGVNTGELFF.

The chain combines TRBV19 with TRBJ2-1; the TCRdb call, TRBD2, lacks DNA for checking. This CDR3 has 17 residues. Germline CDR1 reads LNHDA; CDR2 reads SQIVND (reference sequence). The CDR3 here is CASSIDRLAPRSNEQFF.

This chain connects TRBV20-1 to TRBJ2-1; TCRdb's assignment of TRBD2 cannot be checked, as there is no DNA. CDR1 DFQATT and CDR2 SNEGSKA come from the germline V gene (reference sequence). CDR3 size: 15 residues. CDR3: CSAILGAFSYNEQFF.

V gene TRBV12-3 or TRBV12-4 combines with J gene TRBJ2-1. This CDR3 spans 15 amino acids. CDR3 region: CASSLIRSSYNEQFF.

J is TRBJ1-4 and V is TRBV6-5; TCRdb indicates TRBD1, and absent DNA this call remains unverified. This CDR3 is built from 14 residues. Germline lookup yields CDR1 MNHEY and CDR2 SVGAGI. CDR3 loop: CASSSDSYNEKLFF.

The rearrangement joins TRBV5-1 to TRBJ2-3; TCRdb indicates TRBD1, and absent DNA this call remains unverified. This CDR3 contains 14 residues. Germline V gene data show CDR1 as SGHRS and CDR2 as YFSETQ. The CDR3 region is CASSPNTGADTQYF.